This TCR beta chain comes out of a study of Tregs in tolerant kidney transplant recipients. Worth noting for this clone: The antigen remains unidentified.

Study-wide points: For some patients, primers changed over time, blocking nucleotide-level comparison. Biological reproducibility was not directly addressed, but technical replication error appeared minimal. In tolerant patients, donor-specific Tregs outgrew total Tregs, suggesting antigen-driven expansion.

TCRdb's copy holds only in-frame clones and misses some; the assay was immunoSEQ multiplex PCR. The sample holds around 75,000 clones, about 89% seen once. CD4+CD25+CD127- Tregs, CD4+CD25- non-Tregs, CD4 and CD8 cells were sorted. The V gene's germline CDR1 is SGHTA and CDR2 FQGNSA. This CDR3 has 15 amino acids. V was pared by 2 bases and J by 5 bases, with 12 bases between. This TCR derives from a human donor who received a combined kidney and bone marrow transplant. The starting material was CD4+ T cells from blood, obtained before the transplant. The V call is TRBV7-2, the J call TRBJ2-2; a possible D gene is TRBD1 (6 bases). CDR3 bases: TGTGCCAGCAGCTTAAACAGGGTTGTAACCGGGGAGCTGTTTTTT. This translates into CASSLNRVVTGELFF.